The clone carrying this T cell receptor beta chain was detected only a few times. Its antigen is unidentified. Here immunoSEQ multiplex PCR was the method, and the copy in TCRdb shows in-frame clones only, minus some. In the table there are 12,000 or so clones, roughly 80% of which are singletons. A marrow graft followed busulfan-fludarabine conditioning, with cyclophosphamide on days +3 and +4. This entry is derived from a study of T cells after posttransplantation cyclophosphamide. Regarding the study as a whole: Donor-recipient repertoire similarity was low at 1-2 months, rising over year one. TRB overlap between skin or GI tissue T cells and blood was limited. TRB clonality was highly associated with recipient CMV seropositivity and reactivation.

The V gene's germline CDR1 is MNHNS and CDR2 SASEGT. CDR3 length: 15 amino acids. J was trimmed by 4 bases and V by 4 bases; bases with no gene match: 3. The sequencing used PBMCs, collected after allogeneic stem cell transplant with posttransplant cyclophosphamide. The chain combines TRBV6-1 with TRBJ2-1; 11 positions agree with TRBD2. The sequence was collected from a female patient aged 45-65 years who received an allogeneic stem cell transplant from a related donor, was CMV-positive, and had no GVHD. Some T cells may be graft donor cells. The CDR3 reads CASSGSSGGYNEQFF. CDR3 sequence (DNA): TGTGCCAGCAGTGGGTCTAGCGGGGGGTACAATGAGCAGTTCTTC.